The 4 T cell receptor beta chains listed next were all sequenced from one sample in a study of blood T cell repertoires in COVID-19. Libraries were prepared by immunoSEQ multiplex PCR; TCRdb keeps only in-frame clonotypes and omits some of them. The profile shows about 240,000 clones, approximately 82% of them singletons. The sequenced material came from peripheral blood. The receptors shown here come from a woman between 18 and 30 years old with acute or convalescent COVID-19.

The chain has TRBV19 and TRBJ1-1, with D hard to call. Germline V gene lookup returns CDR1 LNHDA and CDR2 SQIVND (reference sequence). Trimming shortened V by 9 bases and J by 7 bases, and 12 bases separated the two germline ends. The CDR3 loop spans 11 amino acids. The CDR3 protein is CASREGGEAFF. As DNA, the CDR3 is TGTGCCAGCCGAGAGGGCGGTGAAGCTTTCTTT.

The chain combines TRBV7-9 with TRBJ2-1, with D unclear. Germline CDR1 SEHNR, CDR2 FQNEAQ (reference sequence). V lost 5 bases and J lost 9, with 20 bases in between. The CDR3 extends over 15 amino acids. The CDR3 loop reads CASSHELEFGGEQFF. The CDR3 nucleotides are TGTGCCAGCAGCCACGAGCTAGAATTTGGCGGTGAGCAGTTCTTC. Supplemented by reference TRBV7-9 and TRBJ2-1, the full variable domain reads DTGVSQNPRHKITKRGQNVTFRCDPISEHNRLYWYRQTLGQGPEFLTYFQNEAQLEKSRLLSDRFSAERPKGSFSTLEIQRTEQGDSAMYLCASSHELEFGGEQFFGPGTRLTVL.

The chain couples TRBV6-2 or TRBV6-3 to TRBJ1-6; TRBD1 aligns across 7 bases. This CDR3 contains 17 residues. The V and J ends lost 0 bases and 7 bases, in that order; junction bases with no gene match: 9. CDR1 and CDR2 (germline): MNHEY, SVGEGT. The CDR3 DNA reads as TGTGCCAGCAGTTACTCCCCAGGACAGGAAGAAAATTCACCCCTCCACTTT. This encodes CASSYSPGQEENSPLHF.

The rearrangement joins TRBV29-1 to TRBJ1-4; D is ambiguous. The ends were cut back, 3 bases at V and 0 bases at J, with 5 bases in the middle. The V gene's germline CDR1 is SQVTM and CDR2 ANQGSEA. CDR3 size: 13 residues. As DNA, the CDR3 is TGCAGCGTTGATTCTGCAACTAATGAAAAACTGTTTTTT. Translating gives CSVDSATNEKLFF.